This is a list of T cell receptor beta chains from one sample in a study of blood T cell repertoires in COVID-19. This table comes from immunoSEQ multiplex PCR, and its TCRdb copy is limited to in-frame clones, with some not included. This table has about 210,000 clones, 81% appearing once. Sequencing was performed on PBMCs or T cells enriched from blood (not recorded which). The receptors come from a man aged 35 to 55 who had recovered from COVID-19. Each CDR3 is given with its conserved first and last residue. Some rows have no size entry. The others give once, few or many, or a class for an expanded clone.

v_gene	abundance	j_gene	CDR3aa
TRBV6-5	once	TRBJ2-2	CGTSGRFASAGELFF
TRBV12-3/TRBV12-4	-	TRBJ1-1	CASSLGLAAFF
TRBV27	-	TRBJ2-2	CASSPIALTGGNTGELFF
TRBV7-2	-	TRBJ2-7	CASSPPGGGRQYF
TRBV19	-	TRBJ1-1	CASSLGEGKTEAFF
TRBV6-5	-	TRBJ2-2	CASRIGGADTGELFF
TRBV7-3	once	TRBJ2-1	CASRRGLAEDNEQFF
TRBV19	-	TRBJ1-1	CASNNRDTEAFF
TRBV19	-	TRBJ2-3	CASSRGQRLGTQYF
TRBV9	-	TRBJ2-7	CASSPGTGWHEQYF